This TCR beta chain appears in the sequencing data of a study of HIV-infected patients and healthy controls. The CDR3 runs to 16 residues. V was clipped by 0 bases and J by 3 bases, with 15 bases between them. Germline V gene data show CDR1 as MGHRA and CDR2 as YSYEKL. Roughly three months, about 14 weeks, into antiretroviral therapy, follow-up blood was collected. All unsorted peripheral T cells were captured because whole blood was used without fractionation. Exclusions covered tumors, febrile or AIDS-related illness, and hepatitis B or C coinfection. About 450 ng RNA was reverse transcribed with alpha and beta constant-region primers. Separate chain-specific third strand synthesis with multiplexing indices produced the alpha and beta libraries. Ligation attached cDNA to a 5' RACE adapter that carried a random hexamer and SP2 site. TCRdb itself ran the 5' RACE reads through MiXCR, one entry per CDR3 protein. The data show some 7,400 distinct CDR3 sequences, with 6% to 8% seen just once and 20% to 25% held by the top ten.

At least ten counts were recorded for this clonotype. Since the library was made to target alpha chains, this beta chain is a stray read and its abundance is not meaningful. The clonotype comes from an adult with HIV infection. The sequences come from blood, collected during antiretroviral therapy. This rearrangement joins TRBV4-1 to TRBJ2-7; D is perhaps TRBD1 or TRBD2 (5 bases each). The DNA for the CDR3 is TGCGCCAGCAGCCAAGAACCAGGGCCAGAGGGCTACGAGCAGTACTTC. Its translation is CASSQEPGPEGYEQYF.